The subject of this entry is one TCR beta chain. This sample was included in a study of blood T cell repertoires in COVID-19. Measured with immunoSEQ multiplex PCR; TCRdb has only the in-frame clones, and not every one. The sample yields 130,000 to 150,000 clones, over 70% seen once. Trimming removed 4 bases at V and 6 bases at J, with 22 bases between. The CDR3 is made up of 16 amino acids. CDR1 is MGHRA and CDR2 is YSYEKL in the germline V gene. The TCR comes from a man aged 70-80 years who had recovered from COVID-19. The rearrangement uses TRBV4-1 and TRBJ2-7; D is possibly TRBD2 (6 bases). Sequenced material: peripheral blood. The CDR3 sequence: CASSPVGEAPHGEQYF. CDR3 nucleotide sequence: TGCGCCAGCAGCCCCGTCGGGGAGGCCCCCCATGGCGAGCAGTACTTC.